This T cell receptor (beta chain) derives from a study of CD8 T cells in ankylosing spondylitis. Quantitative 5'-RACE with molecular barcodes produced the TCR beta libraries. Each CDR3 protein gets one entry after TCRdb re-called the 5' RACE reads with MiXCR. Of some 180,000 distinct CDR3 sequences in the sample, about 20% are singletons; the top ten hold about 4.3%. The germline V gene has CDR1 DFQATT and CDR2 SNEGSKA (reference sequence). The CDR3 totals 11 residues. Study-wide points: Before this, some motif variants had been reported in reactive arthritis synovial fluid and blood. CD8+ cells made up the disease-linked clones, which were relatively rare in peripheral blood. The study looked at matched synovial fluid samples from ankylosing spondylitis patients. Disease-linked clones were reported to be significantly enriched there.

There are many counts of this clonotype. Its target is not known. The receptor's source is a male donor aged 5-30 years with ankylosing spondylitis or in good health (not recorded which). The sequenced sample consisted of blood, either unsorted or a sorted T cell fraction (not recorded which). The chain combines TRBV20-1 with TRBJ2-5; weak D call: TRBD1 (6 bases). The CDR3 here is CSPLRGETQYF. The CDR3 nucleotides are TGCAGCCCACTTAGGGGGGAGACCCAGTACTTC.